These 18 T cell receptor beta chains were sequenced from one sample in a study of identical twins (TCRdb year 2016). To prepare the library, 5' RACE was applied. The reads were generated on an Illumina HiSeq 2000. TCRdb's own reprocessing of the public reads used fastp at Q25 and MiXCR and kept productive beta chains. Records with the same CDR3 protein are collapsed into one entry carrying the most frequent genes and DNA. This sample holds 400,000 to 550,000 distinct CDR3 sequences; 20% to 25% were observed only once. The ten most abundant clones make up about 2.7% of the sample. This sample also appeared in a second study, on T cells expressing NK-cell markers.

The specimen sequenced was CD4+ T cells sorted from blood. The receptors were sampled from a woman aged 18-35 years in good health.

This clonotype was seen repeatedly, ten times or more. CDR3 nucleotide sequence: TGTGCCAGCGAACCTCAGGGATTGAGGGGCTACACCTTC. Protein product: CASEPQGLRGYTF. This chain joins TRBV7-9 and TRBJ1-2; D might be TRBD1 (5 bases). V shed 8 bases and J shed 8 bases, with 18 bases lying between them. Per the germline V gene, CDR1 is SEHNR and CDR2 is FQNEAQ (reference sequence). This CDR3 region has 13 residues.

This clonotype was recorded many times. This rearrangement joins TRBV5-1 to TRBJ2-6; D gene ambiguous. Trimming shortened V by 2 bases and J by 0 bases, and 6 bases separated the two germline ends. Germline loops: CDR1 SGHRS, CDR2 YFSETQ. There are 15 residues in the CDR3. CDR3 DNA sequence: TGCGCCAGCAGCTTAATTTCCTCTGGGGCCAACGTCCTGACTTTC. It codes for CASSLISSGANVLTF.

The V gene is TRBV12-3 or TRBV12-4, the J gene TRBJ2-1; possible D gene TRBD1, 5 bases. The CDR3 runs to 13 residues. The V and J ends lost 5 bases and 5 bases respectively, with 10 bases between them. The CDR3 DNA is TGTGCCAGCAGTGCTGACAGACACAATGAGCAGTTCTTC. It codes for CASSADRHNEQFF.

This clonotype was detected only a few times. This sequence joins TRBV20-1 and TRBJ2-3; 9 bases are a match to TRBD1. The CDR3 totals 15 residues. Unmatched junction bases numbered 4, after V lost 2 bases and J lost 1 base. Germline-derived CDR1 and CDR2 are DFQATT and SNEGSKA (reference sequence). The CDR3 is CSARNTGGGTDTQYF. CDR3 bases: TGCAGTGCTAGAAATACAGGGGGCGGCACAGATACGCAGTATTTT.

A word on this clonotype: Germline and junction disagree at one end, which may indicate a read error. The chain has TRBV7-2 and TRBJ2-7; D not resolved. Germline CDR1 and CDR2: SGHTA and FQGNSA. The CDR3 is made up of 12 amino acids. The CDR3, as DNA: TGTGCCAGCAGTAATAACCGCTACCAGCAGTACTTC. Translating gives CASSNNRYQQYF.

This clonotype was detected only a few times. The DNA of the CDR3 is TGCGCCAGCAGCCCCCGGGACAGTGCCTACGAGCAGTACTTC. Protein sequence: CASSPRDSAYEQYF. The chain links TRBV4-3 to TRBJ2-7; TRBD1 matches at 7 bases. Germline loops: CDR1 LGHNA, CDR2 YSLEER. V was clipped by 4 bases and J by 2 bases; unmatched bases: 5. The length of the CDR3 is 14 residues.

The J gene is TRBJ2-2, the V gene TRBV12-3 or TRBV12-4; D is possibly TRBD1 (5 bases). The CDR3 covers 21 residues. V lost 2 bases and J 2 bases, leaving 27 bases between the germline ends. The CDR3 region is CASSLSLGQLRPLDNTGELFF. The CDR3 DNA reads as TGTGCCAGCAGTTTATCCCTCGGACAACTCCGCCCCCTAGATAACACCGGGGAGCTGTTTTTT.

Remarks on this clonotype: An end of the junction does not agree with germline; a read error may underlie this. The rearrangement joins TRBV5-5 to TRBJ1-1; perhaps TRBD1 as D (5 bases). The CDR3 runs to 11 residues. Looked up from germline, CDR1 is SGHKS and CDR2 is YYEKEE (reference sequence). CDR3 residues: CASSLGTEDFF. CDR3 in DNA: TGTGCCAGCAGCTTAGGGACTGAAGATTTCTTT. Full variable domain (missing parts from reference TRBV5-5 and TRBJ1-1): DAGVTQSPTHLIKTRGQQVTLRCSPISGHKSVSWYQQVLGQGPQFIFQYYEKEERGRGNFPDRFSARQFPNYSSELNVNALLLGDSALYLCASSLGTEDFFGQGTRLTVV.

This rearrangement joins TRBV6-2 or TRBV6-3 to TRBJ1-5; D is undetermined. The germline gives CDR1 MNHEY, CDR2 SVGEGT. The V end was cut by 5 bases, the J end by 9 bases, with 11 bases between. The CDR3 has 12 amino acids. The CDR3: CASSARIVPQHF. Written as DNA, the CDR3 is TGTGCCAGCAGTGCCCGAATCGTGCCCCAGCATTTT.

This chain links TRBV20-1 with TRBJ2-5; the D gene is possibly TRBD1 (8 bases). The CDR3 contains 12 residues. V lost 5 bases and J 5 bases, leaving 12 bases between the germline ends. The germline V gene encodes CDR1 DFQATT and CDR2 SNEGSKA (reference sequence). CDR3 coding DNA: TGCAGTGCTTACAGGGGGGGGGAGACCCAGTACTTC. As protein: CSAYRGGETQYF.

This clonotype has just a few counts. The genes are TRBV10-3 and TRBJ2-7; 11 nucleotides align to TRBD2. Germline V gene sequence: CDR1 ENHRY, CDR2 SYGVKD. The junction had 1 base not matched to a gene; V was cut back by 2 bases and J by 4 bases. The CDR3 contains 14 residues. CDR3 residues: CAISEGTSGYEQYF. CDR3 nucleotides: TGTGCCATCAGTGAGGGGACTAGCGGATACGAGCAGTACTTC.

CDR3 sequence: CASSLWGYETQYF. CDR3 nucleotides: TGCGCCAGCAGCCTTTGGGGCTATGAGACCCAGTACTTC. The rearrangement uses TRBV5-1 and TRBJ2-5; a weak D match, TRBD1 (5 bases). The CDR3 is made up of 13 amino acids. Trimming stripped 4 bases from V and 5 bases from J, with 12 bases between. Germline CDR1 and CDR2: SGHRS and YFSETQ.

This clonotype was recorded a few times. The rearrangement uses TRBV6-2 or TRBV6-3 and TRBJ2-7; no firm D call. The CDR3 totals 12 residues. Germline values: CDR1 MNHEY, CDR2 SVGEGT. The ends were cut back, 0 bases at V and 2 bases at J, with 2 bases in the middle. CDR3 residues: CASSYSTYEQYF. The DNA for the CDR3 is TGTGCCAGCAGTTACTCCACCTACGAGCAGTACTTC.

The sample holds a few counts of this clonotype. The chain employs TRBV28 and TRBJ2-2, with 10 bases that match TRBD2. V was pared by 6 bases and J by 6 bases, with 7 bases of the junction left unmatched. The CDR3 extends over 15 amino acids. From germline, CDR1 is MDHEN and CDR2 SYDVKM. CDR3 loop: CASSTAGGKAGELFF. DNA for the CDR3: TGTGCCAGCAGCACAGCGGGGGGGAAGGCCGGGGAGCTGTTTTTT.

This clonotype came up a few times. Germline is not matched at one junction end, which may reflect a read error. V and J are TRBV5-5 and TRBJ2-7, with 11 bases that match TRBD1. The CDR3 runs to 18 residues. Per germline, CDR1 SGHKS and CDR2 YYEKEE (reference sequence). The CDR3 DNA sequence: TGTGCCAGCAGGTTGGCCGGGACAGGGGGACTAAGTGGCTACGAGCAGTACTTC. Its protein product is CASRLAGTGGLSGYEQYF.

V usage is TRBV5-1 and J usage is TRBJ2-5; D is perhaps TRBD1 (5 bases). The V gene lost 2 bases and the J gene lost 5 bases, with 16 bases spanning the gap. The CDR3 is 15 residues long. The germline gives CDR1 SGHRS, CDR2 YFSETQ. CDR3 region: CASSFLGPKGETQYF. The CDR3 coding sequence is TGCGCCAGCAGCTTCCTTGGACCAAAGGGGGAGACCCAGTACTTC.

The rearrangement joins TRBV3-1 to TRBJ1-5; D unresolved. This CDR3 is 12 amino acids long. CDR1 and CDR2 from the germline V gene are LGHDT and YNNKEL (reference sequence). The V end was cut by 5 bases, the J end by 8 bases, with 10 bases between. CDR3 sequence: CASSRGREPQHF. In nucleotides, the CDR3 is TGTGCCAGCAGCAGAGGAAGGGAGCCCCAGCATTTT. The full variable domain, with the rest looked up from reference TRBV3-1 and TRBJ1-5, is DTAVSQTPKYLVTQMGNDKSIKCEQNLGHDTMYWYKQDSKKFLKIMFSYNNKELIINETVPNRFSPKSPDKAHLNLHINSLELGDSAVYFCASSRGREPQHFGDGTRLSIL.

The chain employs TRBV4-3 and TRBJ2-7; 9 positions match TRBD2. This CDR3 comprises 16 residues. After removal of 5 bases from V and 4 bases from J, the junction contained 12 bases not matched to a gene. Germline assignment: CDR1 LGHNA and CDR2 YSLEER. Written as DNA, the CDR3 is TGCGCCAGCAGCGCTCGTCTAGCGGGGTCTAAGTACGAGCAGTACTTC. This gives the protein CASSARLAGSKYEQYF.